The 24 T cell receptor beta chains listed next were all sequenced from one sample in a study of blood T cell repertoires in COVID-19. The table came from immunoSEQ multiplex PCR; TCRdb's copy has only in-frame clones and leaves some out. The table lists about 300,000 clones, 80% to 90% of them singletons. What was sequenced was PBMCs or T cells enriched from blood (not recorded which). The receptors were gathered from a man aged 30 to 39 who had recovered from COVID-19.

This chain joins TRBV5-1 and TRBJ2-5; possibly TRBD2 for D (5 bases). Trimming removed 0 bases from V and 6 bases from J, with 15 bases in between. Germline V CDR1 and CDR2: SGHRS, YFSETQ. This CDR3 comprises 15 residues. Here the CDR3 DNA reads TGCGCCAGCAGCTTGGGGCCTGTCGGGGAGAAGACCCAGTACTTC. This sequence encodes CASSLGPVGEKTQYF.

CDR3 residues: CASSYDLGGDTQYF. The CDR3 nucleotides are TGTGCCAGCAGTTACGACCTCGGGGGAGATACGCAGTATTTT. The chain links TRBV6-5 to TRBJ2-3, with D possibly matching TRBD2 (6 bases). Germline V gives CDR1 MNHEY, CDR2 SVGAGI. V shed 2 bases and J shed 5 bases, with 11 bases lying between them. This CDR3 spans 14 amino acids.

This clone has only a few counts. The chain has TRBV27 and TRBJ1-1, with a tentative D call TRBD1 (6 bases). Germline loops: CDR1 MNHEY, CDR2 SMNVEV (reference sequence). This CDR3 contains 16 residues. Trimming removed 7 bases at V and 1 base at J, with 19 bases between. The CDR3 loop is CASKNRASPQNTEAFF. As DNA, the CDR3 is TGTGCCAGCAAGAACAGGGCCTCACCTCAGAACACTGAAGCTTTCTTT.

The CDR3 sequence is CASSSRTESSTDTQYF. CDR3 nucleotide sequence: TGTGCCAGCAGTTCCCGCACAGAATCTAGCACAGATACGCAGTATTTT. The genes are TRBV27 and TRBJ2-3; the D is unclear. This CDR3 region has 16 residues. V was trimmed by 4 bases and J by 0 bases, leaving 14 bases between them. Germline V CDR1 and CDR2: MNHEY, SMNVEV (reference sequence).

The CDR3, as DNA: TGTGCCAGCTCACCGGAACGACAGATGAACACTGAAGCTTTCTTT. Translated: CASSPERQMNTEAFF. This rearrangement joins TRBV18 to TRBJ1-1; tentatively, D is TRBD1 (5 bases). The ends were cut back, 3 bases at V and 0 bases at J, with 11 bases in the middle. The length of the CDR3 is 15 residues. CDR1 and CDR2 (germline): KGHSH, LQKENI.

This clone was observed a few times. CDR3 protein: CASSRQAEAFF. For the CDR3, the DNA is TGTGCCAGCAGTAGACAGGCTGAAGCTTTCTTT. V and J are TRBV5-6 and TRBJ1-1; the D gene is possibly TRBD1 (6 bases). The CDR3 is made up of 11 amino acids. Germline V CDR1 and CDR2: SGHDT, YYEEEE. Trimming pared 5 bases from V and 6 bases from J, leaving 8 bases between.

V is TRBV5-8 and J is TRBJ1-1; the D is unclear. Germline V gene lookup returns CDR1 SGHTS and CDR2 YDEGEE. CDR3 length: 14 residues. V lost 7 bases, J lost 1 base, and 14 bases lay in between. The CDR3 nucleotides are TGTGCCAGCTCAATACGTACACCGAACACTGAAGCTTTCTTT. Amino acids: CASSIRTPNTEAFF.

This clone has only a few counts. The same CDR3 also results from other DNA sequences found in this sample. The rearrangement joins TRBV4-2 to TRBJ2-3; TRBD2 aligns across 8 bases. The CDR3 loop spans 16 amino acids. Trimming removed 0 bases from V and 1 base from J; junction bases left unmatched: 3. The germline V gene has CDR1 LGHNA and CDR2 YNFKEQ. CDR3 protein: CASSQDLAGGTDTQYF. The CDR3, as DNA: TGTGCCAGCAGCCAAGATCTAGCGGGTGGCACAGATACGCAGTATTTT.

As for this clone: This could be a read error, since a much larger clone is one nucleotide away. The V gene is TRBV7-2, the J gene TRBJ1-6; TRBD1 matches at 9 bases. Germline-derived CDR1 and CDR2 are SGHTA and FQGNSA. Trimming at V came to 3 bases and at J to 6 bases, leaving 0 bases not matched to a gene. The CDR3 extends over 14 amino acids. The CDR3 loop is CASSLDRGNSPLHF. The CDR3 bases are TGTGCCAGCAGCTTGGACAGGGGTAATTCACCCCTCCACTTT.

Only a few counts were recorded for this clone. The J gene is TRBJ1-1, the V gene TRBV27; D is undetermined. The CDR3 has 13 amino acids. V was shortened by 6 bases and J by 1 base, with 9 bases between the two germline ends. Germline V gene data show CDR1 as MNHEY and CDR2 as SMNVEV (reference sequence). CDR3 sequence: CASSSWRNTEAFF. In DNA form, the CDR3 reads TGTGCCAGCAGCTCGTGGAGGAACACTGAAGCTTTCTTT.

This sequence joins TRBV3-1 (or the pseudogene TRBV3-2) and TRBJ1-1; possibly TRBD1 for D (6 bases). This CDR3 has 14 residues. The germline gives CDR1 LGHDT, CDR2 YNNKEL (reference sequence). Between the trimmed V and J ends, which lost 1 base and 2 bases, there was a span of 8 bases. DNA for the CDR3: TGTGCCAGCAGCCAAGGGACAGATAACACTGAAGCTTTCTTT. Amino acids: CASSQGTDNTEAFF.

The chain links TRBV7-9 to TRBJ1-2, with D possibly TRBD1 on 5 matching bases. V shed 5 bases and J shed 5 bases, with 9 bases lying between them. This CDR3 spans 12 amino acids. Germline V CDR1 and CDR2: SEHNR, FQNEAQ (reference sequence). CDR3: CASSVTEYGYTF. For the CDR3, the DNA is TGTGCCAGCAGCGTGACAGAGTATGGCTACACCTTC.

This CDR3 reads CASSLYNTEAFF. DNA for the CDR3: TGTGCCAGCAGCTTATATAACACTGAAGCTTTCTTT. This chain connects TRBV7-8 to TRBJ1-1; no reliable D call. Per the germline V gene, CDR1 is SGHVS and CDR2 is FQNEAQ. Trimming cost V 2 bases and J 2 bases, with 3 bases left between them. CDR3 size: 12 residues.

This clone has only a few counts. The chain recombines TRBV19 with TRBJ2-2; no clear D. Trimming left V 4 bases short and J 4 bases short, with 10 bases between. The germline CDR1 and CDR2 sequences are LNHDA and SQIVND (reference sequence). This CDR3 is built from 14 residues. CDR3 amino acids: CASSTRVGTGELFF. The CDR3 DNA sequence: TGTGCCAGTAGTACCCGCGTTGGCACCGGGGAGCTGTTTTTT.

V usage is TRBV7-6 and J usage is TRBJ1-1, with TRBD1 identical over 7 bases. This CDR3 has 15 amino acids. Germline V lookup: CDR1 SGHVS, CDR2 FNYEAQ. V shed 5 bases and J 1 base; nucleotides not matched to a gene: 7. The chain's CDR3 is CASSQGGGGNTEAFF. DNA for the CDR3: TGTGCCAGCAGCCAAGGGGGCGGTGGGAACACTGAAGCTTTCTTT. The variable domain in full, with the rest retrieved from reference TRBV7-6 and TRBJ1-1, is GAGVSQSPRYKVTKRGQDVALRCDPISGHVSLYWYRQALGQGPEFLTYFNYEAQQDKSGLPNDRFSAERPEGSISTLTIQRTEQRDSAMYRCASSQGGGGNTEAFFGQGTRLTVV.

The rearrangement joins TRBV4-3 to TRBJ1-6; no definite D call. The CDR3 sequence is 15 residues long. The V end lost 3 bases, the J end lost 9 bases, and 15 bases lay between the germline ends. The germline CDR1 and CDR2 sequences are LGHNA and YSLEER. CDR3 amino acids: CASSQEPEVSSPLHF. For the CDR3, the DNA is TGCGCCAGCAGCCAGGAGCCGGAGGTGAGTTCACCCCTCCACTTT.

CDR3 region: CASSQGGTVSYGYTF. DNA for the CDR3: TGCGCCAGCAGCCAAGGAGGGACAGTCTCGTATGGCTACACCTTC. This chain connects TRBV4-3 to TRBJ1-2; 7 nucleotides agree with TRBD1. Germline loops: CDR1 LGHNA, CDR2 YSLEER. The CDR3 spans 15 residues. The V segment lost 1 base and the J segment 5 bases; nucleotides outside the gene matches: 7.

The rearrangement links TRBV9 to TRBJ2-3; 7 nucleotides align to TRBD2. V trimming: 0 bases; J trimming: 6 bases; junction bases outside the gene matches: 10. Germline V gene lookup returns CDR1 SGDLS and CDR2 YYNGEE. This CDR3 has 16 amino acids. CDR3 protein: CASSVERGVGLDTQYF. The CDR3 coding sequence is TGTGCCAGCAGCGTAGAGCGGGGAGTTGGGCTGGATACGCAGTATTTT.

The CDR3 spells CASSYRPGTQNSPLHF. The CDR3 region has the DNA TGTGCCAGCAGTTACCGTCCGGGGACTCAAAATTCACCCCTCCACTTT. This rearrangement joins TRBV6-5 to TRBJ1-6; possibly TRBD1 for D (5 bases). The CDR3 loop spans 16 amino acids. Trimming removed 2 bases from V and 7 bases from J, with 15 bases in between. Germline V lookup: CDR1 MNHEY, CDR2 SVGAGI.

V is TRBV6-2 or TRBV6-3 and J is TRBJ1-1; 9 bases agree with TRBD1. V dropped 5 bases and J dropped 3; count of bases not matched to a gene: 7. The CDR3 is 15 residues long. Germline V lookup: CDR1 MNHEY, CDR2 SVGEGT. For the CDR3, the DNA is TGTGCCAGCAGTCCCACAGGGGGCGTCGACACTGAAGCTTTCTTT. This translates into CASSPTGGVDTEAFF.

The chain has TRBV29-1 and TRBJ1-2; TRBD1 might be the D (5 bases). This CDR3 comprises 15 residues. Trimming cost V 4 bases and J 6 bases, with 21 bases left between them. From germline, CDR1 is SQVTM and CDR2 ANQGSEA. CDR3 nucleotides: TGCAGCGTTGGTGGCCCGCGGGGGAGGGTAGATGGCTACACCTTC. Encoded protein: CSVGGPRGRVDGYTF.

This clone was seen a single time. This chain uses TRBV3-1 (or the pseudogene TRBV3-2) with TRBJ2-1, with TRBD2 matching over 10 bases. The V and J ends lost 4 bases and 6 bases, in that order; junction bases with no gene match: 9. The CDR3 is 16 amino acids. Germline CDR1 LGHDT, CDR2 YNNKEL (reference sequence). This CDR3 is CASSRLSGGASNEQFF. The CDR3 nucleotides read TGTGCCAGCAGCCGATTAAGCGGGGGGGCCTCCAATGAGCAGTTCTTC.

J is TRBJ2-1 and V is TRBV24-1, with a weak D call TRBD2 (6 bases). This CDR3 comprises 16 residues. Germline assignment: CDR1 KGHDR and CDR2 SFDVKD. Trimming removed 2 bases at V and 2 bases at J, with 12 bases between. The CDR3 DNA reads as TGTGCCACCAGTGATTCTGGCGGGGTGGCCTACAATGAGCAGTTCTTC. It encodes CATSDSGGVAYNEQFF.

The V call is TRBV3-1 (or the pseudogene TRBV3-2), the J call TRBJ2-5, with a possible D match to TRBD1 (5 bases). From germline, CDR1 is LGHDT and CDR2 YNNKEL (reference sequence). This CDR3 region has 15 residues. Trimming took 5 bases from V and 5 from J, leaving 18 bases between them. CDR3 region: CASSRGLSDLETQYF. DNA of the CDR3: TGTGCCAGCAGCAGGGGCCTCTCCGACCTGGAGACCCAGTACTTC.